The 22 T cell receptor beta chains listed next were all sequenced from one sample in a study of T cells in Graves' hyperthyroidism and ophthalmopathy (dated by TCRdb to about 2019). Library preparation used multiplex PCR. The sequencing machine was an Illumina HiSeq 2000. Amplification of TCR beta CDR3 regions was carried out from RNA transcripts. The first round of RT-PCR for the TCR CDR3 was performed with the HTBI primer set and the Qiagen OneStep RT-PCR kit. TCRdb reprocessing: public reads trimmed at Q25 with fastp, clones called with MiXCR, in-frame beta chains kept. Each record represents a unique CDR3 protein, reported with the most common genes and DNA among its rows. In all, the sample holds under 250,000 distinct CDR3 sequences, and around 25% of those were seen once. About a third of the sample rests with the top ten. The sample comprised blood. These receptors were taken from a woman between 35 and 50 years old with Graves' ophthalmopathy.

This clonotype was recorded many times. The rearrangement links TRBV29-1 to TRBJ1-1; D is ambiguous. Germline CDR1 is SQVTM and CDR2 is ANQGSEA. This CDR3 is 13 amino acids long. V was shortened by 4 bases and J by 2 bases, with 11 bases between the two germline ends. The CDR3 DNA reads TGCAGCGTTGCCTTCCCGGCCAACACTGAAGCTTTCTTT. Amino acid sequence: CSVAFPANTEAFF.

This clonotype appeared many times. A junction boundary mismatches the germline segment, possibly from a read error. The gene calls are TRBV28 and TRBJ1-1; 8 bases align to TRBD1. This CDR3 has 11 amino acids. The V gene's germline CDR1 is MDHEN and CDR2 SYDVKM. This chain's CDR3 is CASSLSTGVIF. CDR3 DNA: TGTGCCAGCAGTCTGTCGACAGGGGTGATCTTT. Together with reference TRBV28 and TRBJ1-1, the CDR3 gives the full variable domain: DVKVTQSSRYLVKRTGEKVFLECVQDMDHENMFWYRQDPGLGLRLIYFSYDVKMKEKGDIPEGYSVSREKKERFSLILESASTNQTSMYLCASSLSTGVIFGQGTRLTVV.

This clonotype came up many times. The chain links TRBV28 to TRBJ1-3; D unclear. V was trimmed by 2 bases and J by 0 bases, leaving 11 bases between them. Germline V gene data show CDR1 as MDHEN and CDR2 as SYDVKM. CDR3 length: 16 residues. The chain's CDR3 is CASSLVARLSGNTIYF. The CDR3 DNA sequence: TGTGCCAGCAGTTTAGTGGCGCGTCTCTCTGGAAACACCATATATTTT.

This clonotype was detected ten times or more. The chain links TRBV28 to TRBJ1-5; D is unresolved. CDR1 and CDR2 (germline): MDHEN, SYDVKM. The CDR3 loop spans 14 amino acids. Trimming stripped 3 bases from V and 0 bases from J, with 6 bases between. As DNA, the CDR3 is TGTGCCAGCAGTTTCAGGTCTAGCAATCAGCCCCAGCATTTT. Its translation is CASSFRSSNQPQHF. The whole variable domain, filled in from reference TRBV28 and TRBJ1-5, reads DVKVTQSSRYLVKRTGEKVFLECVQDMDHENMFWYRQDPGLGLRLIYFSYDVKMKEKGDIPEGYSVSREKKERFSLILESASTNQTSMYLCASSFRSSNQPQHFGDGTRLSIL.

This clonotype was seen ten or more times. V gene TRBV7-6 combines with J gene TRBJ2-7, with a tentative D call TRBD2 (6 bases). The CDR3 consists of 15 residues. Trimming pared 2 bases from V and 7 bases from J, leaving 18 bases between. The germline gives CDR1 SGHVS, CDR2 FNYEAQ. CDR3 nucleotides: TGTGCCAGCAGCTTAAACGGAGGGCCGGATGAGGAGCAGTACTTC. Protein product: CASSLNGGPDEEQYF.

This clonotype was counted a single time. The CDR3 nucleotides are TGTGCCAGCAGCCCGACCACGATTGACAGGTTCGCTAACTATGGCTACACCTTC. Translation: CASSPTTIDRFANYGYTF. The chain employs TRBV12-3 or TRBV12-4 and TRBJ1-2; tentatively, D is TRBD1 (6 bases). The CDR3 extends over 18 amino acids. V shed 6 bases and J shed 0 bases, with 23 bases lying between them.

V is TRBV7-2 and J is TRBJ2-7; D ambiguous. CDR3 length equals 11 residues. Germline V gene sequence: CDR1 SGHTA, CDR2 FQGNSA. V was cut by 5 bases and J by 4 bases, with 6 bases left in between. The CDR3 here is CASSTIYEQYF. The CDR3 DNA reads TGTGCCAGCAGCACCATTTACGAGCAGTACTTC.

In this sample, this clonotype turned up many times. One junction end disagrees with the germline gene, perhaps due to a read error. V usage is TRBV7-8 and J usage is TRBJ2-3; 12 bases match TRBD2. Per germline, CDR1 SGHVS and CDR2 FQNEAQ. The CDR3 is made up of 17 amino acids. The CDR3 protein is CASSLAQTSGSRDTQYF. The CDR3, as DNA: TGTGCCAGCAGCTTAGCCCAGACTAGCGGGAGCAGAGATACGCAGTATTTT.

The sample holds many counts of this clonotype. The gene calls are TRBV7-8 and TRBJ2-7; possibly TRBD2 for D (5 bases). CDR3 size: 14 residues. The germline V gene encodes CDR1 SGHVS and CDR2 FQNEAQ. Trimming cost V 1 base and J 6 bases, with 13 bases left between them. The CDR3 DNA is TGTGCCAGCAGCTTAGGGGTGGACTCCCTCGAGCAGTACTTC. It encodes CASSLGVDSLEQYF.

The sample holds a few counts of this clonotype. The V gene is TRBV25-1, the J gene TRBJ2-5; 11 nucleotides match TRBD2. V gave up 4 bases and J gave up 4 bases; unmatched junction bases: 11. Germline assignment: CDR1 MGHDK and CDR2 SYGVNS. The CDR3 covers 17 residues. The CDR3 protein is CASSAKTTGTSGETQYF. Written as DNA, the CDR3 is TGTGCCAGCAGTGCTAAAACTACTGGGACTAGCGGAGAGACCCAGTACTTC.

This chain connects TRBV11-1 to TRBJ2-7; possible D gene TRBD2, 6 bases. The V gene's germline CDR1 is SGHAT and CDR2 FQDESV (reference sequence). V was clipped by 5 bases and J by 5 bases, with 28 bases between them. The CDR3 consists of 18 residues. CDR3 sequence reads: CASSAVGPVREARDEQYF. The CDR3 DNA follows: TGTGCCAGCAGCGCCGTAGGTCCAGTGAGGGAGGCCCGGGACGAGCAGTACTTC.

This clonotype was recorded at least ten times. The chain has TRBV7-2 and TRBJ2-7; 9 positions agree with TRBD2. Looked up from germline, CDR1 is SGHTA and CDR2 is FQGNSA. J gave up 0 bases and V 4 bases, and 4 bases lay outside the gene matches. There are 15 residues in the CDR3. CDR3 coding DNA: TGTGCCAGCAGCTACAATAGCGGGAGCTCCTACGAGCAGTACTTC. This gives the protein CASSYNSGSSYEQYF. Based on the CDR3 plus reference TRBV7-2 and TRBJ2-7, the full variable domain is GAGVSQSPSNKVTEKGKDVELRCDPISGHTALYWYRQSLGQGLEFLIYFQGNSAPDKSGLPSDRFSAERTGGSVSTLTIQRTQQEDSAVYLCASSYNSGSSYEQYFGPGTRLTVT.

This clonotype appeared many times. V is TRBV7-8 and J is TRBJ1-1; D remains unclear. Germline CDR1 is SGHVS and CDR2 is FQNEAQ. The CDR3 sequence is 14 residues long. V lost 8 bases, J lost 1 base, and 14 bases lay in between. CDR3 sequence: CASLFGSRNTEAFF. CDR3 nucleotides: TGTGCCAGCCTCTTCGGGTCTCGGAACACTGAAGCTTTCTTT.

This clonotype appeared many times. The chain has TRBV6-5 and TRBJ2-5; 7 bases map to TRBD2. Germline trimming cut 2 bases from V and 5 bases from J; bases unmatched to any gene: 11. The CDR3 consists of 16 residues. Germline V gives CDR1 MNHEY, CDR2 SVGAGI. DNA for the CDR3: TGTGCCAGCAGTTACGGGCGGGAGCCCCGGAGGGAGACCCAGTACTTC. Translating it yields CASSYGREPRRETQYF.

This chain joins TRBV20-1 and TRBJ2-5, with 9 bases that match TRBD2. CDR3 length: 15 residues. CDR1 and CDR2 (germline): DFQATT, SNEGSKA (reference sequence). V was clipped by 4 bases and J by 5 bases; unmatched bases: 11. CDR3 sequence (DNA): TGCAGTGCTACAGCCGGGGGACTAGCATGGGAGACCCAGTACTTC. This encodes CSATAGGLAWETQYF.

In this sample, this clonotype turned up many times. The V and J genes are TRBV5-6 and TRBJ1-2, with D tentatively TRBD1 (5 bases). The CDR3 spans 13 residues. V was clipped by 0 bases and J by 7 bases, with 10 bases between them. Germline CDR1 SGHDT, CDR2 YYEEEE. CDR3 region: CASSLGQKSGYTF. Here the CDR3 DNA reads TGTGCCAGCAGCTTGGGACAGAAATCTGGCTACACCTTC.

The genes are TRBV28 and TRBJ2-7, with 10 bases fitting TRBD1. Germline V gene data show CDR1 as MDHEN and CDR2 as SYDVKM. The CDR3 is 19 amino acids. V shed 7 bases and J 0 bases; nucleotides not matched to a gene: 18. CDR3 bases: TGTGCCAGCACCAGGGCGGTGGGGACAGGGGCCTCCACCTCCTACGAGCAGTACTTC. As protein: CASTRAVGTGASTSYEQYF.

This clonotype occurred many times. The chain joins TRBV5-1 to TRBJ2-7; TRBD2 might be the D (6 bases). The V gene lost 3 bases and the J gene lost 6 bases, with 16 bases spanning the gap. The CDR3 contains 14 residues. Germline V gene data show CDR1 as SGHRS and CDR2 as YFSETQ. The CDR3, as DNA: TGCGCCAGCAGCTCCGTGACTAGTGGGAGCGAGCAGTACTTC. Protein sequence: CASSSVTSGSEQYF.

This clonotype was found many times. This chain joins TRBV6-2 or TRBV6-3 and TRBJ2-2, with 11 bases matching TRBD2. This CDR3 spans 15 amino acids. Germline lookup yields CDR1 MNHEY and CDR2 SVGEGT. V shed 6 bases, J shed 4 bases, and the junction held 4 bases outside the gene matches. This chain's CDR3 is CASRLAGAPTGELFF. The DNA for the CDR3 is TGTGCCAGCAGACTAGCGGGAGCTCCCACCGGGGAGCTGTTTTTT.

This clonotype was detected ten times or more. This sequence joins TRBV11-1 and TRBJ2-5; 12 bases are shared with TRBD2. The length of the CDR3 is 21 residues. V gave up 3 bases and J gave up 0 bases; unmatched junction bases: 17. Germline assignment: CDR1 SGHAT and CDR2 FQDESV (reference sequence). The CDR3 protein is CASSLELQGPRLAGDQETQYF. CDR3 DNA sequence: TGTGCCAGCAGCTTGGAACTGCAGGGTCCGAGACTAGCGGGAGACCAAGAGACCCAGTACTTC.

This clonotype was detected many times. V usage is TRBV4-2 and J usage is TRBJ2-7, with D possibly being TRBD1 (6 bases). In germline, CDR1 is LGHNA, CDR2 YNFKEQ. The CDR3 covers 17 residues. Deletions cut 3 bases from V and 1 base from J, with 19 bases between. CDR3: CASSQDRRGRGSYEQYF. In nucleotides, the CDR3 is TGTGCCAGCAGCCAGGACCGACGAGGCAGGGGATCCTACGAGCAGTACTTC.

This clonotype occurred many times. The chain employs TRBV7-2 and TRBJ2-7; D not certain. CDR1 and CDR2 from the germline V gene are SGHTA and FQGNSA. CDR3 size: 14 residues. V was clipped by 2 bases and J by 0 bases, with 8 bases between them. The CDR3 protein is CASSLPGRSYEQYF. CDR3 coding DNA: TGTGCCAGCAGCTTACCTGGCCGCTCCTACGAGCAGTACTTC.